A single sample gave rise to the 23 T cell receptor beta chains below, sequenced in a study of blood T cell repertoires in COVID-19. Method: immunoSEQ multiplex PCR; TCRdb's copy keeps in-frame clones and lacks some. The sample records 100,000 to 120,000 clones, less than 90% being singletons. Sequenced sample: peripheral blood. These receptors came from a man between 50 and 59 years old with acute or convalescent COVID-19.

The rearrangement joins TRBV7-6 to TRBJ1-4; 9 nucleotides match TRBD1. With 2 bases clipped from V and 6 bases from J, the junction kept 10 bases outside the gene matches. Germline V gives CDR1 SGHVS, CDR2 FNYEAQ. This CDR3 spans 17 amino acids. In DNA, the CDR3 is TGTGCCAGCAGCTTATTTCCACAGGGGGCGGATGATGAAAAACTGTTTTTT. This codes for CASSLFPQGADDEKLFF.

The CDR3 region has the DNA TGCGCCAGCAGCTTGCGCGTGACAGGGCTCTCCTCTGGGGCCAACGTCCTGACTTTC. This encodes CASSLRVTGLSSGANVLTF. V is TRBV5-1 and J is TRBJ2-6; 7 bases are a match to TRBD1. Germline loops: CDR1 SGHRS, CDR2 YFSETQ. V lost 1 base to trimming and J lost 0 bases; unmatched junction nucleotides: 10. This CDR3 is 19 amino acids long. The full variable domain, its missing parts supplied by reference TRBV5-1 and TRBJ2-6, is KAGVTQTPRYLIKTRGQQVTLSCSPISGHRSVSWYQQTPGQGLQFLFEYFSETQRNKGNFPGRFSGRQFSNSRSEMNVSTLELGDSALYLCASSLRVTGLSSGANVLTFGAGSRLTVL.

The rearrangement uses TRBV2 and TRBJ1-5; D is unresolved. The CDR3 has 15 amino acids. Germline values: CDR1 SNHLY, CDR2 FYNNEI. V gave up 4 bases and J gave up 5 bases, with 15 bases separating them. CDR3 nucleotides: TGTGCCAGCAGTGCCTTCGACACAGCTGATCAGCCCCAGCATTTT. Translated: CASSAFDTADQPQHF. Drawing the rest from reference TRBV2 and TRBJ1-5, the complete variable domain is EPEVTQTPSHQVTQMGQEVILRCVPISNHLYFYWYRQILGQKVEFLVSFYNNEISEKSEIFDDQFSVERPDGSNFTLKIRSTKLEDSAMYFCASSAFDTADQPQHFGDGTRLSIL.

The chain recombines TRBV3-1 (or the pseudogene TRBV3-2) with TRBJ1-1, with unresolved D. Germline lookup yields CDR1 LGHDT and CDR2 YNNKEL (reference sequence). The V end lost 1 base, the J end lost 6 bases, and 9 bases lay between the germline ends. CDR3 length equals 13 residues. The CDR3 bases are TGTGCCAGCAGCCAAGCACTCGCCCCTGAAGCTTTCTTT. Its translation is CASSQALAPEAFF.

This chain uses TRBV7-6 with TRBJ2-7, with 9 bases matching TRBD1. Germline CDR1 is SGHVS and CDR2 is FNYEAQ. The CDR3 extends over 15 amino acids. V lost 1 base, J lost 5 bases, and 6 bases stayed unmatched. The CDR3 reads CASSLEGTGSDEQYF. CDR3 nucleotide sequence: TGTGCCAGCAGCTTAGAGGGGACAGGGAGCGACGAGCAGTACTTC.

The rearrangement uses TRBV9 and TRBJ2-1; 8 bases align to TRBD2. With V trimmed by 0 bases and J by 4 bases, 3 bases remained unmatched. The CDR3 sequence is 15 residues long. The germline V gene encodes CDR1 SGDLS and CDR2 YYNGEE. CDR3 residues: CASSVVSGAYNEQFF. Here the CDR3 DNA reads TGTGCCAGCAGCGTAGTTAGCGGGGCGTACAATGAGCAGTTCTTC.

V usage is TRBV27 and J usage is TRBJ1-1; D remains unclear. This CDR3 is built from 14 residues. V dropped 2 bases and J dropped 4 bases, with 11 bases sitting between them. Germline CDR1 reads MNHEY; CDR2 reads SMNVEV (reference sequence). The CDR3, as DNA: TGTGCCAGCAGTTTACTGGGCTCCGGCACTGAAGCTTTCTTT. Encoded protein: CASSLLGSGTEAFF.

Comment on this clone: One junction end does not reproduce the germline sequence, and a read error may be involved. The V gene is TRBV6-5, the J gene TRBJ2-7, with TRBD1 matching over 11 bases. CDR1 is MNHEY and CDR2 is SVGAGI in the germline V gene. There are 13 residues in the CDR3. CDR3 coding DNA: TGTGCCAGCAGTTACTCGGACAGGGGGCGCTTAGAGTTC. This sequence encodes CASSYSDRGRLEF.

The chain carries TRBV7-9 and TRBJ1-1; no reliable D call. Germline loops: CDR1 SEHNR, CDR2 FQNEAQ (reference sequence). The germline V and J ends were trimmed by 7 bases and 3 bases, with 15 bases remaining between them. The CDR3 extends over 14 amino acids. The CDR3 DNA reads TGTGCCAGCACTCCTAGCTTCGGGCACACTGAAGCTTTCTTT. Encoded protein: CASTPSFGHTEAFF.

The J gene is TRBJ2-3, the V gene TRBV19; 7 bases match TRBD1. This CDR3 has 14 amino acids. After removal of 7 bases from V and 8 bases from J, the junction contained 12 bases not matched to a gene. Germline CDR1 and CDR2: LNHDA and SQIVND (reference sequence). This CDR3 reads CASTLAGGESTQYF. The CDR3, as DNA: TGTGCCAGTACCCTGGCAGGGGGTGAGAGTACGCAGTATTTT.

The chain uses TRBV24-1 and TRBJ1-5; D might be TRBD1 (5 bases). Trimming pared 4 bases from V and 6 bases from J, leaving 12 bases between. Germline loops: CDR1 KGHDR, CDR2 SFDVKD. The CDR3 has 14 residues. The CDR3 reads CATSDYGHFQPQHF. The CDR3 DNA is TGTGCCACCAGTGACTACGGACACTTTCAGCCCCAGCATTTT.

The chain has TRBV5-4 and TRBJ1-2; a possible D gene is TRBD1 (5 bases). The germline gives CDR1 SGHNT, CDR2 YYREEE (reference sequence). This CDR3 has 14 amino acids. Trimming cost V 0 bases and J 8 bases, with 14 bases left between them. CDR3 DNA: TGTGCCAGCAGCTTGGGGCAGGGTAAGAGAGGCTACACCTTC. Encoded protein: CASSLGQGKRGYTF.

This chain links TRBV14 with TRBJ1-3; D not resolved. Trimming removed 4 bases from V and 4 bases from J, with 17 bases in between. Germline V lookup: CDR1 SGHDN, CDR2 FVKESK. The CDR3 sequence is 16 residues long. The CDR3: CASSLLHSGSGNTIYF. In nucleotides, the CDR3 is TGTGCCAGCAGCCTCCTTCACTCGGGATCCGGAAACACCATATATTTT.

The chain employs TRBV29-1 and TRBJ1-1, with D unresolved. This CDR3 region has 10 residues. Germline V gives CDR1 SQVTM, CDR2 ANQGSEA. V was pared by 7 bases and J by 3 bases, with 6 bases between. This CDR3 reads CSGGHTEAFF. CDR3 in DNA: TGCAGCGGCGGCCACACTGAAGCTTTCTTT. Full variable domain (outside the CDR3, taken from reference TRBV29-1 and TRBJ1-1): SAVISQKPSRDICQRGTSLTIQCQVDSQVTMMFWYRQQPGQSLTLIATANQGSEATYESGFVIDKFPISRPNLTFSTLTVSNMSPEDSSIYLCSGGHTEAFFGQGTRLTVV.

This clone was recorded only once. CDR3 nucleotides: TGTGCCAGCAGCCCGCCCAGGGGATCTGGCTACACCTTC. Protein sequence: CASSPPRGSGYTF. This chain uses TRBV6-5 with TRBJ1-2; maybe TRBD1 (6 bases). This CDR3 has 13 amino acids. The V end was cut by 6 bases, the J end by 7 bases, with 15 bases between. From germline, CDR1 is MNHEY and CDR2 SVGAGI.

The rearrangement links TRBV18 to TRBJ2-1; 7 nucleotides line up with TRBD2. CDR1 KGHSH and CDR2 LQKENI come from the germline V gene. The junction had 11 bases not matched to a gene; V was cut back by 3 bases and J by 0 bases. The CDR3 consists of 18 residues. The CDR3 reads CASSPSSLAANSYNEQFF. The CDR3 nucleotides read TGTGCCAGCTCACCCTCCTCCCTAGCGGCTAACTCCTACAATGAGCAGTTCTTC.

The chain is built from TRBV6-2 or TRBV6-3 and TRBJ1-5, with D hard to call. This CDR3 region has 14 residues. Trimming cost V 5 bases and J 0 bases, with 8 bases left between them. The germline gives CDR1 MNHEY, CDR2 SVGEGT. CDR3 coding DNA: TGTGCCAGCAGTGACTTATATAGCAATCAGCCCCAGCATTTT. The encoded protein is CASSDLYSNQPQHF.

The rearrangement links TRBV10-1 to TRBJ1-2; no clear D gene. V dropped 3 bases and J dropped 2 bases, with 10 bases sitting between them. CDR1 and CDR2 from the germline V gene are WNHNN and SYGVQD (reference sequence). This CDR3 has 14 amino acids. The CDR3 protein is CASSEGGRNYGYTF. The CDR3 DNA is TGCGCCAGCAGTGAAGGTGGCAGGAACTATGGCTACACCTTC.

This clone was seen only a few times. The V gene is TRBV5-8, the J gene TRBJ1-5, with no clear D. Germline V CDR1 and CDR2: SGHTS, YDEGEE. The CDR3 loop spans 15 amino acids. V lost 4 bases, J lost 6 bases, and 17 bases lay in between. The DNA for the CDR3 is TGTGCCAGCAGCCTGGACGGGAGCGTGGCTCAGCCCCAGCATTTT. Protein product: CASSLDGSVAQPQHF. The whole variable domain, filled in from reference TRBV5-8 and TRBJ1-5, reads EAGVTQSPTHLIKTRGQQATLRCSPISGHTSVYWYQQALGLGLQFLLWYDEGEERNRGNFPPRFSGRQFPNYSSELNVNALELEDSALYLCASSLDGSVAQPQHFGDGTRLSIL.

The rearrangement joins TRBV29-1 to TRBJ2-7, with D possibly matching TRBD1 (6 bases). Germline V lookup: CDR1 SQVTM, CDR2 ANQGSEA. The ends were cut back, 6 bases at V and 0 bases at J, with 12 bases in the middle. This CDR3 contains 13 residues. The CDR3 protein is CSVQGPSSYEQYF. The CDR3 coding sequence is TGCAGCGTGCAGGGGCCAAGCTCCTACGAGCAGTACTTC.

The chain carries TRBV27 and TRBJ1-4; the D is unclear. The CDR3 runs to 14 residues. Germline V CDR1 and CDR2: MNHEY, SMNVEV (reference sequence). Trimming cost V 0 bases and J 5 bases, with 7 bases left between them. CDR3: CASSLSLANEKLFF. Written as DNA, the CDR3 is TGTGCCAGCAGTTTATCCCTCGCGAATGAAAAACTGTTTTTT.

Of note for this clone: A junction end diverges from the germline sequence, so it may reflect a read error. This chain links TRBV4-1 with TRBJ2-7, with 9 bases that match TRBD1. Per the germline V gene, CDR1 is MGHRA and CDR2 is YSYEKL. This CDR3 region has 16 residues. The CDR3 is CASSLLPGTGSYGQYF. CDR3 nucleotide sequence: TGCGCCAGCAGCCTCTTGCCCGGGACAGGGTCCTACGGGCAGTACTTC.

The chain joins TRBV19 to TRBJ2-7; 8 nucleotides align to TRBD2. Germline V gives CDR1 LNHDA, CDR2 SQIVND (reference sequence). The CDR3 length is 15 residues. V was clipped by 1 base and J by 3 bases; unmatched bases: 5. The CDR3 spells CASSIVGGALYEQYF. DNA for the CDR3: TGTGCCAGTAGTATAGTCGGGGGGGCACTCTACGAGCAGTACTTC.